Below, 27 T cell receptor beta chains from the same sample are listed, as sequenced in a study of cytotoxic CD8 clonotypes in ibrutinib-treated CLL. This table comes from immunoSEQ multiplex PCR, and its TCRdb copy is limited to in-frame clones, with some not included. Found here are 60,000 to 75,000 clones, about nine tenths of them singletons; the top ten hold 3.1%. The starting material was PBMCs, obtained after 12 months of ibrutinib treatment. The source is a human donor with chronic lymphocytic leukemia.

V usage is TRBV15 and J usage is TRBJ1-5; D gene unclear. Germline CDR1 and CDR2: LNHNV and YYDKDF (reference sequence). V was cut by 5 bases and J by 3 bases, with 11 bases left in between. The CDR3 sequence is 14 residues long. The CDR3 sequence: CATSGRAYNQPQHF. DNA for the CDR3: TGTGCCACCAGCGGCCGGGCCTACAATCAGCCCCAGCATTTT.

V gene TRBV11-2 combines with J gene TRBJ1-6; 7 nucleotides line up with TRBD1. J was trimmed by 7 bases and V by 0 bases; bases with no gene match: 3. Germline CDR1 is SGHAT and CDR2 is FQNNGV. This CDR3 contains 15 residues. The CDR3 nucleotides read TGTGCCAGCAGCTTAGAGGGACAGCAAAATTCACCCCTCCACTTT. It encodes CASSLEGQQNSPLHF.

The CDR3 coding sequence is TGTGCCAGCAGCCAAGACAGGTTAGGTTACGAGCAGTACTTC. Translating gives CASSQDRLGYEQYF. The chain links TRBV4-2 to TRBJ2-7, with unresolved D. The germline CDR1 and CDR2 sequences are LGHNA and YNFKEQ. The CDR3 loop spans 14 amino acids. Trimming left V 0 bases short and J 4 bases short, with 10 bases between.

The V call is TRBV28, the J call TRBJ2-7; TRBD1 aligns across 7 bases. V trimming: 3 bases; J trimming: 3 bases; junction bases outside the gene matches: 5. This CDR3 spans 14 amino acids. Germline CDR1 MDHEN, CDR2 SYDVKM. The CDR3 DNA is TGTGCCAGCAGTTTTAAGGGGGCTCACTACGAGCAGTACTTC. Encoded protein: CASSFKGAHYEQYF.

The chain joins TRBV2 to TRBJ2-7; D may be TRBD1 (5 bases). The CDR3 has 14 residues. Germline CDR1 reads SNHLY; CDR2 reads FYNNEI. Trimming took off 7 bases at V and 0 bases at J, with 13 bases between the two ends. The CDR3 nucleotides read TGTGCCAGCATGAGACAGATAAGCTCCTACGAGCAGTACTTC. Translated: CASMRQISSYEQYF.

The V call is TRBV28, the J call TRBJ1-1; TRBD1 might be the D (6 bases). This CDR3 comprises 16 residues. V lost 5 bases to trimming and J lost 1 base, with 17 bases between them. Germline V gene data show CDR1 as MDHEN and CDR2 as SYDVKM. In DNA form, the CDR3 reads TGTGCCAGCAGTGTCCCCCACAGGGCCGGGAACACTGAAGCTTTCTTT. The encoded protein is CASSVPHRAGNTEAFF.

This clone was detected only once. The gene calls are TRBV6-1 and TRBJ2-7, with D perhaps being TRBD1 or TRBD2 (5 bases each). CDR3 length: 14 amino acids. Germline loops: CDR1 MNHNS, CDR2 SASEGT. V lost 1 base and J 4 bases, leaving 11 bases between the germline ends. CDR3 bases: TGTGCCAGCAGTGAAGGGGCCTGGGGGTACGAGCAGTACTTC. Translating it yields CASSEGAWGYEQYF.

This chain connects TRBV4-2 to TRBJ1-1; no clear D gene. Per germline, CDR1 LGHNA and CDR2 YNFKEQ. CDR3 length: 15 residues. V was clipped by 0 bases and J by 0 bases, with 8 bases between them. In nucleotides, the CDR3 is TGTGCCAGCAGCCAAGATGAATATATGAACACTGAAGCTTTCTTT. It translates to CASSQDEYMNTEAFF.

The chain employs TRBV7-9 and TRBJ2-7, with 9 bases identical to TRBD1. After removal of 3 bases from V and 1 base from J, the junction contained 13 bases not matched to a gene. Germline CDR1 reads SEHNR; CDR2 reads FQNEAQ (reference sequence). The CDR3 has 18 amino acids. The chain's CDR3 is CASSFIGTGLFSSYEQYF. CDR3 coding DNA: TGTGCCAGCAGCTTCATCGGGACAGGGCTTTTTTCGTCCTACGAGCAGTACTTC. The whole variable domain, remainder taken from reference TRBV7-9 and TRBJ2-7, is DTGVSQNPRHKITKRGQNVTFRCDPISEHNRLYWYRQTLGQGPEFLTYFQNEAQLEKSRLLSDRFSAERPKGSFSTLEIQRTEQGDSAMYLCASSFIGTGLFSSYEQYFGPGTRLTVT.

This clone was detected only a few times. V is TRBV6-5 and J is TRBJ2-7, with 12 bases that match TRBD1. The CDR3 is 16 amino acids. V dropped 2 bases and J dropped 4; count of bases not matched to a gene: 6. Germline V gives CDR1 MNHEY, CDR2 SVGAGI. CDR3 residues: CASSYTPGQGAYEQYF. CDR3 in DNA: TGTGCCAGCAGTTACACCCCGGGACAGGGGGCATACGAGCAGTACTTC.

This clone was counted many times. The rearrangement links TRBV7-2 to TRBJ1-1; D gene unclear. Between the trimmed V and J ends, which lost 6 bases and 0 bases, there was a span of 5 bases. CDR1 and CDR2 (germline): SGHTA, FQGNSA. The CDR3 is 12 residues long. CDR3 nucleotides: TGTGCCAGCAGACGACTGAACACTGAAGCTTTCTTT. Its translation is CASRRLNTEAFF.

The chain links TRBV11-2 to TRBJ1-1; D gene uncertain. CDR3 length: 14 residues. Trimming removed 3 bases at V and 4 bases at J, with 12 bases between. Germline V lookup: CDR1 SGHAT, CDR2 FQNNGV. CDR3 DNA: TGTGCCAGCAGCTTCGGGGTTTATGGCACTGAAGCTTTCTTT. Encoded protein: CASSFGVYGTEAFF.

The chain carries TRBV5-8 and TRBJ2-7; TRBD2 agrees at 8 bases. Per germline, CDR1 SGHTS and CDR2 YDEGEE. This CDR3 contains 18 residues. V gave up 4 bases and J gave up 2 bases; unmatched junction bases: 17. The CDR3 nucleotides read TGTGCCAGCAGCCGCTTTTTTCCTAGCGGGTTAGTGACCTACGAGCAGTACTTC. Translated: CASSRFFPSGLVTYEQYF.

A remark on this clone: Other DNA sequences of this sample code for an identical CDR3. This chain joins TRBV29-1 and TRBJ1-2; 7 bases are a match to TRBD1. Trimming took 6 bases from V and 5 from J; bases not matched to a gene: 6. The CDR3 contains 12 residues. From germline, CDR1 is SQVTM and CDR2 ANQGSEA. CDR3 nucleotide sequence: TGCAGCGTCGGCACAGGGGTGTATGGCTACACCTTC. This sequence encodes CSVGTGVYGYTF.

The CDR3 here is CASSRVLGVGNEQFF. CDR3 DNA: TGTGCCAGCTCACGGGTACTCGGGGTGGGCAATGAGCAGTTCTTC. J is TRBJ2-1 and V is TRBV6-1; tentative D call: TRBD2 (5 bases). Germline V gene data show CDR1 as MNHNS and CDR2 as SASEGT. The CDR3 covers 15 residues. V gave up 8 bases and J gave up 6 bases, with 20 bases separating them.

The chain recombines TRBV29-1 with TRBJ1-2; D perhaps matches TRBD1 (5 bases). Trimming cost V 6 bases and J 4 bases, with 15 bases left between them. The V gene's germline CDR1 is SQVTM and CDR2 ANQGSEA. The CDR3 extends over 13 amino acids. CDR3 in amino acids: CSVSLQGSYGYTF. The CDR3 DNA reads as TGCAGCGTCTCCCTGCAGGGCAGCTATGGCTACACCTTC.

The V call is TRBV19, the J call TRBJ2-7; D possibly corresponds to TRBD1 (6 bases). The CDR3 length is 15 residues. V shed 6 bases and J shed 3 bases, with 18 bases lying between them. CDR1 is LNHDA and CDR2 is SQIVND in the germline V gene (reference sequence). CDR3 DNA sequence: TGTGCCAGTAGCAAAGGACAGTCCAGCCTCTACGAGCAGTACTTC. It codes for CASSKGQSSLYEQYF.

The chain has TRBV6-5 and TRBJ2-3; 9 nucleotides line up with TRBD2. The V segment lost 0 bases and the J segment 14 bases; nucleotides outside the gene matches: 6. CDR1 is MNHEY, CDR2 SVGAGI, per germline. The CDR3 sequence is 13 residues long. CDR3 sequence: CASSYSPSGGPYF. The CDR3 nucleotides read TGTGCCAGCAGTTACTCGCCCAGCGGGGGGCCGTATTTT.

The rearrangement uses TRBV15 and TRBJ1-4, with a tentative D call TRBD1 (5 bases). V was cut by 0 bases and J by 4 bases, with 12 bases left in between. The germline V gene encodes CDR1 LNHNV and CDR2 YYDKDF (reference sequence). CDR3 length equals 16 residues. This CDR3 reads CATSRDFTTVNEKLFF. CDR3 sequence (DNA): TGTGCCACCAGCAGAGATTTTACGACAGTTAATGAAAAACTGTTTTTT.

The count of this clone is one. The chain combines TRBV6-1 with TRBJ2-3; D remains unclear. This CDR3 region has 11 residues. The germline CDR1 and CDR2 sequences are MNHNS and SASEGT. V was clipped by 6 bases and J by 7 bases, with 8 bases between them. The CDR3 loop is CASRALNTQYF. DNA of the CDR3: TGTGCCAGCAGGGCCTTGAATACGCAGTATTTT.

The genes are TRBV11-3 and TRBJ2-1; D uncertain. Looked up from germline, CDR1 is SGHNT and CDR2 is YENEEA. Trimming cost V 0 bases and J 10 bases, with 16 bases left between them. This CDR3 region has 15 residues. CDR3 protein: CASSLDRVVMREQFF. The DNA for the CDR3 is TGTGCCAGCAGCTTAGATCGAGTAGTTATGCGCGAGCAGTTCTTC.

The chain combines TRBV4-3 with TRBJ2-7; 7 bases match TRBD1. In germline, CDR1 is LGHNA, CDR2 YSLEER. The V and J ends lost 4 bases and 1 base, in that order; junction bases with no gene match: 7. CDR3 length: 15 residues. CDR3 residues: CASSRRTGESYEQYF. The CDR3 region has the DNA TGCGCCAGCAGCCGCCGAACAGGGGAATCCTACGAGCAGTACTTC.

This clone has more than one count but fewer than ten. The V gene is TRBV7-9, the J gene TRBJ1-1; D unresolved. This CDR3 contains 14 residues. The germline gives CDR1 SEHNR, CDR2 FQNEAQ (reference sequence). V was cut by 3 bases and J by 0 bases, with 8 bases left in between. The CDR3 protein is CASSLGGMNTEAFF. In nucleotides, the CDR3 is TGTGCCAGCAGCTTGGGAGGGATGAACACTGAAGCTTTCTTT. Supplemented by reference TRBV7-9 and TRBJ1-1, the full variable domain reads DTGVSQNPRHKITKRGQNVTFRCDPISEHNRLYWYRQTLGQGPEFLTYFQNEAQLEKSRLLSDRFSAERPKGSFSTLEIQRTEQGDSAMYLCASSLGGMNTEAFFGQGTRLTVV.

The V and J genes are TRBV28 and TRBJ2-7, with D perhaps TRBD1 (6 bases). The germline CDR1 and CDR2 sequences are MDHEN and SYDVKM. The ends were cut back, 3 bases at V and 4 bases at J, with 10 bases in the middle. This CDR3 is 13 amino acids long. This chain's CDR3 is CASSFGTQYEQYF. The DNA for the CDR3 is TGTGCCAGCAGTTTTGGGACACAATACGAGCAGTACTTC. Supplemented by reference TRBV28 and TRBJ2-7, the full variable domain reads DVKVTQSSRYLVKRTGEKVFLECVQDMDHENMFWYRQDPGLGLRLIYFSYDVKMKEKGDIPEGYSVSREKKERFSLILESASTNQTSMYLCASSFGTQYEQYFGPGTRLTVT.

The rearrangement uses TRBV7-9 and TRBJ2-3, with D unclear. With 5 bases removed from V and 4 bases from J, the gap between germline ends came to 16 bases. The CDR3 extends over 15 amino acids. Germline-derived CDR1 and CDR2 are SEHNR and FQNEAQ (reference sequence). The CDR3 coding sequence is TGTGCCAGCAGCCGAAACCCGATGTCGTCAGATACGCAGTATTTT. Translating it yields CASSRNPMSSDTQYF.

The chain has TRBV9 and TRBJ2-6, with D possibly being TRBD2 (6 bases). The germline V gene has CDR1 SGDLS and CDR2 YYNGEE. CDR3 length equals 14 residues. Between the trimmed V and J ends, which lost 5 bases and 2 bases, there was a span of 8 bases. Written as DNA, the CDR3 is TGTGCCAGCAGACGGGAGCCTGGGGCCAACGTCCTGACTTTC. It yields the protein CASRREPGANVLTF. Together with reference TRBV9 and TRBJ2-6, the CDR3 gives the full variable domain: DSGVTQTPKHLITATGQRVTLRCSPRSGDLSVYWYQQSLDQGLQFLIQYYNGEERAKGNILERFSAQQFPDLHSELNLSSLELGDSALYFCASRREPGANVLTFGAGSRLTVL.

The rearrangement uses TRBV5-1 and TRBJ1-3, with D unresolved. The CDR3 has 14 amino acids. Deletions cut 2 bases from V and 4 bases from J, with 10 bases between. Germline V lookup: CDR1 SGHRS, CDR2 YFSETQ. CDR3 sequence reads: CASSLREPGNTIYF. The CDR3 nucleotides are TGCGCCAGCAGCTTACGGGAGCCCGGAAACACCATATATTTT.